The text below deals with one T cell receptor (beta chain). Its antigen target is currently unknown. Per-base qualities were not stored, and no clone one base away is much larger. The cysteine opens and the phenylalanine closes a CDR3 of 14 amino acids. Only the CDR3 region is kept as DNA, spanning 42 bases read in frame from base 1. V ends up 4 bases short and J 6 bases short, with an unmatched junction base count of 6. CDR1 and CDR2, per the germline V gene, are MDHEN and SYDVKM. This sample is part of a study of cytomegalovirus exposure and HLA in healthy donors (dated by TCRdb to about 2017). Broadly, across the study: In an earlier analysis of roughly 500 of the donors, 276 Gb of sequence data and some 120 million unique TCR beta sequences from 180 million or so T cells were reported. Approximately 330 gigabases of sequencing data and about 92 million unique TCR sequences made up an early release that covered nearly 650 HLA-typed donors. The genetic ancestry cluster associated with self-reported Caucasian donors included over 65% of the 350 to 500 genotyped donors. The study aimed to test whether cataloging public T cell receptors could reveal signatures of past pathogen exposure. The study used immunosequencing to profile the T cell repertoires of 666 subjects and linked those repertoires to cytomegalovirus serostatus. In addition to the first cohort of roughly 700 subjects, a separate validation cohort of approximately 110 different subjects was used. To predict cytomegalovirus infection status, the study combined high-throughput TCR immunosequencing, statistical association of individual TCRs with disease status, and machine learning. A later analysis re-examined previously published TCR beta repertoires from about 670 donors and added high-resolution HLA genotyping to investigate patterns of TCR occurrence. Rather than drawing on any new phenotypic data, the later analysis identified candidate immune exposures from TCR beta sequences and the way those sequences occurred across donors. An earlier analysis of fewer than 750 of the donors used high-throughput TCR beta sequencing to judge whether each TCR beta V gene segment behaved as functional or pseudogenic. Alongside the repertoire data, information on donor age, sex, ethnicity and CMV serostatus was compiled. In a later genetic analysis, genome-wide SNP genotypes for about 60% of the 666 donors were used, and that subset was treated as a discovery cohort. All discovery cohort repertoires had been generated using a single sequencing platform. HLA typing covered class I and class II loci at four-digit resolution. Typing coverage differed by locus: A, B, C, DRB1 and DQB1 were typed in roughly 629-630 donors, DQA1 in roughly 500, DPA1 in some 570, and DPB1 in just under 480. Because of strong linkage in the cohort, roughly five DR-DQ haplotypes were treated as single units for association and clustering. Across about 380 genotyped donors of the cohort, an average of 235,054 unique TCR beta nucleotide sequences per donor were sequenced, and 15% to 20% of those sequences were non-productive. Overall results and qualifications from the work: Compared with the roughly 720-donor mean, donors in an Asian-associated ancestry cluster had fewer N-insertions in productive TCRs, according to a later genetic analysis. According to a later analysis, TCR association rates differed among HLA loci, with DRB1 alleles showing the most associated TCRs and HLA-C alleles showing the fewest. A cluster of highly shared sequence variants was judged likely to be a technical artifact of the sequencing pipeline. Sequencing depth was assumed to be roughly uniform across donors in the presence/absence analyses, though that assumption may not hold. Linkage disequilibrium might explain the correlated functional status among segregating V segments, but an unknown experimental factor could not be ruled out. Strong co-occurrence of HLA alleles, especially DR and DQ, made assigning TCR associations to individual alleles difficult. The study listed 150 to 200 TCR beta chains as associated with cytomegalovirus. In a later genetic analysis, a missense DCLRE1C variant was associated with V-gene and J-gene trimming of TCR beta chains, and the association was replicated in an independent cohort. The classifier was reported to diagnose cytomegalovirus status with high specificity and sensitivity in both the original and validation cohorts. A further reported finding was that TCR beta sequences accurately predicted the HLA-A and HLA-B alleles for most subjects in the first cohort. Some IMGT-functional V segments, including TRBV6-2 and TRBV6-3, could not be told apart with the 87-base-pair reads, so those segments were excluded. Compared with equally common non-associated chains, HLA-associated TCR beta chains in a later analysis were more clonally expanded and had lower generation probabilities. According to the authors, the approach could potentially be generalized to other disease states and immunological phenotypes. Over 15 rarely observed V segments, including chromosome 9 orphons, were excluded from the earlier analysis of approximately 500 of the donors because counts were too low. In a later analysis, 16,951 TCR beta sequences were associated with specific HLA alleles at a false discovery rate of 0.05. Only TCR beta chains were sequenced in this cohort, and the absence of alpha or paired-chain data limited detectable features. In vitro tests confirmed that a few of the cytomegalovirus-associated TCR beta chains recognize cytomegalovirus antigens. Because some donors lacked HLA typing at each locus, the association tests relied only on the typed subset. Several of the top co-occurrence clusters appeared to be linked to parvovirus B19, influenza, CMV and Epstein-Barr virus, according to a later analysis. An earlier analysis of 587 of the donors showed that most TCR beta V segments appeared in productive rearrangements either about 90% or about 30% of the time, which broadly matched IMGT annotations. According to a later analysis, most CMV-associated TCR beta chains appeared to be HLA-restricted, and the HLA associations seemed to be driven largely by CMV exposure. While some public TCRs were present in many individuals, most TCR sequences turned up only very rarely across donors. The only immune exposure information available for the cohort was CMV serostatus.

The library was generated by the immunoSEQ multiplex PCR assay. A mixture of 60 forward primers for TCR Vbeta segments and 13 reverse primers for TCR Jbeta segments was used in the multiplex PCR. The CDR3 region of rearranged TCR beta genes was amplified from genomic DNA with a multiplex PCR assay. The Illumina HiSeq System was used to sequence the amplified TCR beta libraries as 87-base-pair reads. The original pipeline was this. A later analysis counted about 76 million unique TCR beta chains across the 666 repertoires, and 9 million to 14 million of these chains were shared by at least two donors. Raw reads were error-corrected and collapsed into unique sequences by a nearest-neighbor algorithm in which closely related sequences were merged to remove PCR and sequencing errors. Alignment of CDR3 sequences to IMGT reference sequences was used to assign V, D and J gene segments. For a sequence to be retained, a match of at least six nucleotides was required to both a V gene segment and a J gene segment. Rearrangements were classified as productive when the CDR3 lacked stop codons and remained in frame with V and J, and all other rearrangements were classified as non-productive. Following IMGT convention, CDR3 was defined as the stretch from the second conserved V-encoded cysteine to the conserved J-encoded phenylalanine. The earlier analysis of around 640 of the donors excluded sequences that lacked an unambiguous match to a single V gene segment. An earlier analysis of a few hundred of the donors classified V segments as functional when productive rearrangements were above 56.7% and as segregating when the standard deviation between donors was above 5%. A statistical classification framework was built for diagnosing cytomegalovirus status from the catalog of TCR beta chain sequences. In a later analysis, V and J genes were assigned by comparing TCR nucleotide sequences against IMGT/GENE-DB human TR gene sequences. In a later analysis, CDR3 sequences and most-parsimonious VDJ recombination scenarios were assigned using the TCRdist pipeline. In a later analysis, each TCR beta chain was defined by its CDR3 amino acid sequence together with its V-gene family, and reads lacking a unique V-gene family were excluded. A later analysis removed roughly 590 highly shared, low-generation-probability nucleotide sequences to deal with suspected cross-contamination and a sequencing artifact. For each public chain, a later analysis derived a clonal expansion index from normalized ranks of inferred template counts within each repertoire. A later analysis computed generation probabilities with a VDJ recombination model fitted to out-of-frame rearrangements, and checked the results against IGoR. A later analysis scored TCR-TCR, TCR-HLA and TCR-CMV co-occurrence with hypergeometric tests, applying a repertoire-size bias correction to TCR pairs. In a later analysis, false discovery rates were estimated by permuting HLA or CMV assignments 20 times. In a later analysis, co-occurring TCRs were grouped using DBSCAN, with TCRdist sequence similarity added in when clustering inside HLA-allele-positive subsets. For co-occurrence clustering, repertoires with fewer than 30,000 or more than 120,000 public chains were excluded, along with five repertoires with anomalous nucleotide sharing. TCRdb's version of the immuneACCESS table is confined to in-frame rearrangements and falls short of the full clone set. An unresolved V gene accounts for under half of the shortfall where checked; the remainder is of unknown origin. V and J calls and clone size are copied from that table; D and trimming were computed from the DNA. This sample holds roughly 200,000 clones; roughly 80% were observed only once. 2.5% to 3% of the sample is held by the ten biggest clonotypes.

The cohort comprised around 700 healthy bone marrow donors. Cohort members were all nominally healthy when sampled, although unrecorded immune exposures were likely present. The donor tested CMV seronegative and was one of the 352 seronegative cohort members. Each donor provided a peripheral blood sample, and peripheral blood mononuclear cells were used for TCR beta sequencing. Genomic DNA was extracted from the blood cell samples with the Qiagen DNeasy Blood Extraction Kit. The chain links TRBV28 with TRBJ1-5; 7 bases in the middle match TRBD1. The sequence was obtained from a man aged 25 to 40 in good health and CMV-seronegative. The material sequenced was PBMCs. The CDR3 loop reads CASSSTGLFQPQHF. The DNA sequence follows: TGTGCCAGCAGTTCGACAGGGCTTTTTCAGCCCCAGCATTTT.